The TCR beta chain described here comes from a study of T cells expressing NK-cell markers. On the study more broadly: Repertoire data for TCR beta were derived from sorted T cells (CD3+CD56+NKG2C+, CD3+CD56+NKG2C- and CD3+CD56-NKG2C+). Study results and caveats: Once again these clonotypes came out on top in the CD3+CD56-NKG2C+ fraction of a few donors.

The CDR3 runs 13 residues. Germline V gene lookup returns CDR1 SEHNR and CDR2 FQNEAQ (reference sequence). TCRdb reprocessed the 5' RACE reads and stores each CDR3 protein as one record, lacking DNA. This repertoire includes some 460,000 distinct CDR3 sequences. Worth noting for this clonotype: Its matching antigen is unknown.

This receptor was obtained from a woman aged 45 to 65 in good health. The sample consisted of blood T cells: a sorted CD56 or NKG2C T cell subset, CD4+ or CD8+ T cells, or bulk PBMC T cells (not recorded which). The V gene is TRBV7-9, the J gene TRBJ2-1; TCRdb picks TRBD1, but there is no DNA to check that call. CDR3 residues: CASSLRHPGEQFF.